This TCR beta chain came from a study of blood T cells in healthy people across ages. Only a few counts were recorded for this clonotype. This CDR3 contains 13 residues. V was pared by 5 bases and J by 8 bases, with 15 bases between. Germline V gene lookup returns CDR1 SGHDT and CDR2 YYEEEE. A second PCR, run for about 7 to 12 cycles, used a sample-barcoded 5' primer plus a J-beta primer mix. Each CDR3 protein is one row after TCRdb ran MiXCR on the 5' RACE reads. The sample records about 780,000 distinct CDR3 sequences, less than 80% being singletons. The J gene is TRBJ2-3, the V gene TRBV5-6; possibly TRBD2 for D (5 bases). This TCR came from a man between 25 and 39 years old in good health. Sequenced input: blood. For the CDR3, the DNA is TGTGCCAGCAGTTTAATTGGAGGCAGTACGCAGTATTTT. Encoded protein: CASSLIGGSTQYF.